This T cell receptor beta chain originates from a study of OX40 agonist ivuxolimab in advanced cancers. Overall study: Intravenous ivuxolimab at 0.01 to 10 mg/kg was given to patients every 2 weeks. Of the participants, roughly 40% had some prior anti-PD-1, anti-PD-L1 or anti-CTLA-4 therapy, which was allowed. The study, taken as a whole, reports: More expanded clones were found, on average, in CD8+ than in CD4+ T cells.

A word on this clone: Its antigen is currently unknown.

Repertoires were generated with immunoSEQ multiplex PCR, while TCRdb's copy carries only in-frame clones and drops some. Here the sample spans roughly 55,000 clones, approximately 80% being singletons. After removal of 1 base from V and 3 bases from J, the junction contained 7 bases not matched to a gene. The CDR3 sequence is 16 residues long. The germline CDR1 and CDR2 sequences are SGHTA and FQGNSA. Specimen: CD4+ or CD8+ T cells sorted from blood, collected in a trial of the OX40 agonist ivuxolimab. The clonotype was recovered from an adult with an advanced solid tumor such as melanoma, head and neck, liver or kidney cancer. The chain employs TRBV7-2 and TRBJ2-7, with 9 bases that match TRBD2. The CDR3 DNA reads TGTGCCAGCAGCTTAGACGGCCTAGCGGGGTTCTACGAGCAGTACTTC. Amino acids: CASSLDGLAGFYEQYF.